This entry lists 5 T cell receptor beta chains sequenced from one sample in a study of post-analysis software for immune sequencing data. General study results and limits: Controls had lower frequencies than patients of roughly five TRBV segments, which included TRBV5-6, TRBV5-1 and TRBV20-1.

The authors incorporated unique molecular identifiers into the TCR beta cDNA libraries. TCRdb independently ran MiXCR on the PCR reads; one entry per CDR3 protein. This sample carries 800,000 to 950,000 distinct CDR3 sequences, roughly 58% of them seen once, and the ten largest clones take approximately 4.3%. These receptors have no identified antigens. Specimen: blood. All receptors derive from a girl aged 5-17 years with multiple sclerosis.

V usage is TRBV28 and J usage is TRBJ2-5; perhaps TRBD2 as D (5 bases). Germline V lookup: CDR1 MDHEN, CDR2 SYDVKM. CDR3 length: 14 amino acids. Trimming took off 3 bases at V and 2 bases at J, with 10 bases between the two ends. This chain's CDR3 is CASSFLGVQETQYF. Written as DNA, the CDR3 is TGTGCCAGCAGTTTTCTCGGGGTTCAAGAGACCCAGTACTTC.

This rearrangement joins TRBV20-1 to TRBJ2-1, with a tentative D call TRBD1 (6 bases). From germline, CDR1 is DFQATT and CDR2 SNEGSKA (reference sequence). V lost 5 bases to trimming and J lost 0 bases, with 11 bases between them. The CDR3 length is 14 residues. The CDR3 spells CSAYGQSSYNEQFF. DNA for the CDR3: TGCAGTGCTTACGGACAGAGCTCCTACAATGAGCAGTTCTTC.

In its sample, this clonotype was seen many times. The V call is TRBV27, the J call TRBJ2-7; 7 positions match TRBD1. This CDR3 has 14 amino acids. Trimming at V came to 5 bases and at J to 5 bases, leaving 9 bases not matched to a gene. Germline V gene data show CDR1 as MNHEY and CDR2 as SMNVEV (reference sequence). DNA for the CDR3: TGTGCCAGCAGTCCGACGACAGGGTTCAACGAGCAGTACTTC. Translation gives CASSPTTGFNEQYF.

CDR3 DNA: TGTGCCAGCAGTTACGGTGCGGGAGTTAGCTATGAGCAGTTCTTC. As protein: CASSYGAGVSYEQFF. V and J are TRBV6-6 and TRBJ2-1, with 7 bases aligning to TRBD2. Germline CDR1 is MNHNY and CDR2 is SVGAGI (reference sequence). This CDR3 region has 15 residues. J lost 8 bases, V lost 2 bases, and 9 bases had no gene match.

This clonotype was recorded a few times. V and J are TRBV12-5 and TRBJ2-1, with 7 bases aligning to TRBD2. J gave up 2 bases and V 8 bases, and 12 bases lay outside the gene matches. The CDR3 runs to 16 residues. CDR1 LGHNT and CDR2 FRNRAP come from the germline V gene. The CDR3 DNA sequence: TGTGCTAGTCAAGTGTCTAGCGGACCAGCCTACAATGAGCAGTTCTTC. Amino acid sequence: CASQVSSGPAYNEQFF. Variable domain in full (rest from reference TRBV12-5 and TRBJ2-1): DARVTQTPRHKVTEMGQEVTMRCQPILGHNTVFWYRQTMMQGLELLAYFRNRAPLDDSGMPKDRFSAEMPDATLATLKIQPSEPRDSAVYFCASQVSSGPAYNEQFFGPGTRLTVL.